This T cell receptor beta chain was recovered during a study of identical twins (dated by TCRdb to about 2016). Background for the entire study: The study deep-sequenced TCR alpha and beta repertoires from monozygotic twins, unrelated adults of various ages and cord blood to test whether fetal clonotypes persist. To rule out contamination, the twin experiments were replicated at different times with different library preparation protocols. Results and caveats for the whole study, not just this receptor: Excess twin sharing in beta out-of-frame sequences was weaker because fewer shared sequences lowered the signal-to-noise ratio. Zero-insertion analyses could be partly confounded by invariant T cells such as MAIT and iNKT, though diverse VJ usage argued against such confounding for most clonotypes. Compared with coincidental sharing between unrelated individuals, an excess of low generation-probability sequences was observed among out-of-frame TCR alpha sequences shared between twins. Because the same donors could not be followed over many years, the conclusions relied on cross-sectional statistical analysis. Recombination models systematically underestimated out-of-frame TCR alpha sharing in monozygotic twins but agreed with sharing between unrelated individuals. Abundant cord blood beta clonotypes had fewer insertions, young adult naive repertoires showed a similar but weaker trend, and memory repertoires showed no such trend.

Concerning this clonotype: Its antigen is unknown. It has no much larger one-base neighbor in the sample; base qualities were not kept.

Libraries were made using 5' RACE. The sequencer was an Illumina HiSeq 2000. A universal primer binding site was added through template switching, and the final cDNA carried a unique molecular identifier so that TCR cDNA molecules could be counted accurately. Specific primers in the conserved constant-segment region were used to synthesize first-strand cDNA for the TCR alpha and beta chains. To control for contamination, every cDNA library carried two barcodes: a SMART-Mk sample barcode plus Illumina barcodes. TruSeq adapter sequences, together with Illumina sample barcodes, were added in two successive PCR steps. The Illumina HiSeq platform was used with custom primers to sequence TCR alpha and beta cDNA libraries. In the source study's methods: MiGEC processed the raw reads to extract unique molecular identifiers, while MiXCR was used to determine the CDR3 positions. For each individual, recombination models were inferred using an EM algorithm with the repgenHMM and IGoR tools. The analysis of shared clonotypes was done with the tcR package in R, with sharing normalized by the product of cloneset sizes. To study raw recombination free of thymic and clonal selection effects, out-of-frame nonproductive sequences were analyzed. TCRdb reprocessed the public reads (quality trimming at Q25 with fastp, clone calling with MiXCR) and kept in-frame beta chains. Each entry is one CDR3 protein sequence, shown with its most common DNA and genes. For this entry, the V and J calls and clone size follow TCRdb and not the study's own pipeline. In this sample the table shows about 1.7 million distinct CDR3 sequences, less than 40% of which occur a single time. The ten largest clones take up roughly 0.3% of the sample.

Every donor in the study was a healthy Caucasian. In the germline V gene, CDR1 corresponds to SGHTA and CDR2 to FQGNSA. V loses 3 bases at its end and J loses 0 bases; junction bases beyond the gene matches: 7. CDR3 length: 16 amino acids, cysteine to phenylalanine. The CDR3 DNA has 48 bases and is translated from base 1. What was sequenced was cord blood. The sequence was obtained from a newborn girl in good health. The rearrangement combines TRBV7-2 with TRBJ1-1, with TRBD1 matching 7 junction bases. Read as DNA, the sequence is TGTGCCAGCAGCTTGTCCGGGACAGACATGAACACTGAAGCTTTCTTT. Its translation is CASSLSGTDMNTEAFF.